Presented here are 2 T cell receptor beta chains from one specimen sequenced in a study of blood T cells in healthy people across ages. Through a sample-barcoded 5' primer and a J-beta primer mix, a second PCR was run for roughly 6 to 11 cycles. From the 5' RACE reads, TCRdb called clonotypes with MiXCR, one entry per CDR3 protein. The sample comprises about 1.7 million distinct CDR3 sequences, 28% of which are singletons, and over 7% rests with the top ten. Specimen: blood. These receptors all stem from a woman in her 30s in good health.

This clonotype was counted only a few times. The chain combines TRBV27 with TRBJ2-4; D gene uncertain. The J call is doubtful: the DNA matches TRBJ2-7 better. The CDR3 is made up of 14 amino acids. Per germline, CDR1 MNHEY and CDR2 SMNVEV (reference sequence). CDR3 residues: CASSSEVGLNEQYF. DNA of the CDR3: TGTGCCAGCAGTTCAGAGGTGGGCCTCAACGAGCAGTACTTC.

This clonotype was counted many times. V and J are TRBV2 and TRBJ2-4; D may be TRBD1 or TRBD2 (5 bases each). Germline CDR1 reads SNHLY; CDR2 reads FYNNEI. V was trimmed by 4 bases and J by 6 bases, leaving 10 bases between them. The CDR3 has 13 residues. The CDR3 protein is CASSGLGTNIQYF. The DNA of the CDR3 is TGTGCCAGCAGTGGCCTCGGGACAAACATTCAGTACTTC.